The clone carrying this T cell receptor beta chain has only one observation. No antigen is known for it. Profiled with immunoSEQ multiplex PCR; TCRdb holds only in-frame clones, not every one. The sample lists 20,000 or so clones; 65% to 85% were seen once. This sample stems from a study of OX40 agonist ivuxolimab in advanced cancers. In the study overall: Patients were dosed with the agonistic anti-OX40 (CD134) antibody ivuxolimab. Study outcomes and limitations: Circulating CD4+ and CD8+ T cells showed clonal expansion by week 6 at 0.1 to 3.0 mg/kg. More expanded clones were seen, on average, in CD8+ T cells than in CD4+.

Germline values: CDR1 SEHNR, CDR2 FQNEAQ (reference sequence). Trimming at V came to 5 bases and at J to 3 bases, leaving 8 bases not matched to a gene. This CDR3 is built from 16 residues. This sample comprised CD4+ or CD8+ T cells sorted from blood, obtained in a trial of the OX40 agonist ivuxolimab. The chain joins TRBV7-9 to TRBJ2-7, with 12 bases identical to TRBD1. This receptor was identified in an adult with an advanced solid tumor such as melanoma, head and neck, liver or kidney cancer. This CDR3 reads CASSPRGTGGIYEQYF. The CDR3 DNA is TGTGCCAGCAGCCCCAGGGGGACAGGGGGCATCTACGAGCAGTACTTC.